One sample yielded the 11 T cell receptor beta chains listed below, sequenced in a study of blood T cell repertoires in COVID-19. Assay used: immunoSEQ multiplex PCR; TCRdb lists only in-frame clones, some missing. The sample has some 500,000 clones; approximately 90% are singletons. What was sequenced was PBMCs or T cells enriched from blood (not recorded which). The receptors stem from a woman aged 40-49 years who had recovered from COVID-19.

The chain couples TRBV7-9 to TRBJ1-1; D is uncertain. Germline V gives CDR1 SEHNR, CDR2 FQNEAQ (reference sequence). The CDR3 runs 13 residues. V dropped 1 base and J dropped 6 bases, with 9 bases sitting between them. In DNA form, the CDR3 reads TGTGCCAGCAGCTTAGACGGGTGGGCTGAAGCTTTCTTT. It translates to CASSLDGWAEAFF.

The V and J genes are TRBV6-5 and TRBJ1-1, with 8 bases aligning to TRBD1. From germline, CDR1 is MNHEY and CDR2 SVGAGI. The trim removed 4 bases at V and 6 bases at J, leaving 10 bases unmatched. The CDR3 totals 15 residues. CDR3 sequence: CASSSRGRVLSEAFF. In DNA, the CDR3 is TGTGCCAGCAGTTCCAGGGGGCGCGTTTTGTCTGAAGCTTTCTTT.

This chain uses TRBV4-1 with TRBJ1-1, with D perhaps matching TRBD1 (5 bases). Germline loops: CDR1 MGHRA, CDR2 YSYEKL. V gave up 0 bases and J gave up 5 bases, with 13 bases separating them. This CDR3 contains 15 residues. CDR3 DNA: TGCGCCAGCAGCCAAGATCTGATCAGGGAAACTGAAGCTTTCTTT. This encodes CASSQDLIRETEAFF.

This clone is a singleton in its sample. This CDR3 is CASRTTGANYGYTF. DNA for the CDR3: TGTGCCAGCAGAACGACGGGAGCTAACTATGGCTACACCTTC. This chain uses TRBV6-6 with TRBJ1-2; D call uncertain. Germline CDR1 and CDR2: MNHNY and SVGAGI (reference sequence). V lost 6 bases and J 0 bases, leaving 11 bases between the germline ends. The CDR3 spans 14 residues.

The CDR3 DNA follows: TGCAGTGCTAGTGACAGGGATGGCCTCGAGCAGTACTTC. Translation gives CSASDRDGLEQYF. The chain employs TRBV20-1 and TRBJ2-7; 7 bases align to TRBD1. CDR3 size: 13 residues. The V gene end was trimmed by 3 bases and the J gene end by 6 bases; junction bases not matched to a gene: 8. The germline CDR1 and CDR2 sequences are DFQATT and SNEGSKA (reference sequence).

The chain joins TRBV11-2 to TRBJ2-7; D not resolved. The CDR3 spans 15 residues. The V gene lost 0 bases and the J gene lost 0 bases, with 9 bases spanning the gap. CDR1 is SGHAT, CDR2 FQNNGV, per germline. This chain's CDR3 is CASSLEGRSSYEQYF. In DNA form, the CDR3 reads TGTGCCAGCAGCTTAGAGGGCAGAAGCTCCTACGAGCAGTACTTC. The full variable domain, with the rest looked up from reference TRBV11-2 and TRBJ2-7, is EAGVAQSPRYKIIEKRQSVAFWCNPISGHATLYWYQQILGQGPKLLIQFQNNGVVDDSQLPKDRFSAERLKGVDSTLKIQPAKLEDSAVYLCASSLEGRSSYEQYFGPGTRLTVT.

The genes are TRBV7-9 and TRBJ1-4, with TRBD1 matching 10 bases. Germline V CDR1 and CDR2: SEHNR, FQNEAQ (reference sequence). This CDR3 comprises 15 residues. V shed 3 bases, J shed 7 bases, and the junction held 5 bases outside the gene matches. This chain's CDR3 is CASSFPDRGAEKLFF. Written as DNA, the CDR3 is TGTGCCAGCAGCTTCCCGGACAGGGGGGCTGAAAAACTGTTTTTT.

The rearrangement joins TRBV29-1 to TRBJ2-7; D is unresolved. Deletions cut 6 bases from V and 5 bases from J, with 17 bases between. The CDR3 contains 13 residues. The germline V gene has CDR1 SQVTM and CDR2 ANQGSEA. The CDR3 coding sequence is TGCAGCGTCGCCGGGTTTTTAGCCAACGAGCAGTACTTC. This gives the protein CSVAGFLANEQYF.

The CDR3 nucleotides read TGTGCCAGCAGTTACTCAGGGCAGGGGGTCTATGGCTACACCTTC. It encodes CASSYSGQGVYGYTF. This chain connects TRBV6-5 to TRBJ1-2; 7 bases line up with TRBD1. V lost 0 bases and J lost 4; bases outside the gene matches: 5. The V gene's germline CDR1 is MNHEY and CDR2 SVGAGI. The length of the CDR3 is 15 residues.

V gene TRBV5-1 combines with J gene TRBJ1-2; the D gene is possibly TRBD1 (5 bases). Germline V lookup: CDR1 SGHRS, CDR2 YFSETQ. This CDR3 has 13 residues. V was cut by 3 bases and J by 8 bases, with 14 bases left in between. The CDR3 is CASSSEGHGGYTF. CDR3 sequence (DNA): TGCGCCAGCAGCTCGGAGGGGCACGGGGGCTACACCTTC.

Only a few counts were recorded for this clone. The chain joins TRBV24-1 to TRBJ1-5, with 8 bases fitting TRBD1. Germline trimming cut 4 bases from V and 5 bases from J; bases unmatched to any gene: 6. The CDR3 has 15 amino acids. CDR1 is KGHDR and CDR2 is SFDVKD in the germline V gene. CDR3 region: CATSDPGQADQPQHF. As DNA, the CDR3 is TGTGCCACCAGTGACCCGGGACAGGCTGATCAGCCCCAGCATTTT.